This entry lists 3 T cell receptor beta chains sequenced from one sample in a study of CD8+CD57+ T cells in acquired aplastic anemia. Profiles of TCR beta VDJ and CDR3 were generated from a genomic DNA template. TCRdb independently ran MiXCR on the reads; one entry per CDR3 protein. The profile shows 150,000 to 200,000 distinct CDR3 sequences, 40% to 50% of them singletons. Sequencing was carried out using sorted CD4+, CD8+, or CD8+CD57+ T cells (not recorded which) from PBMCs. These receptors all stem from a human donor in good health.

This chain links TRBV20-1 with TRBJ2-3; possibly TRBD1 for D (6 bases). Germline lookup yields CDR1 DFQATT and CDR2 SNEGSKA (reference sequence). V gave up 0 bases and J gave up 4 bases, with 17 bases separating them. There are 16 residues in the CDR3. The CDR3 is CSARENKGERPDTQYF. The DNA of the CDR3 is TGCAGTGCTAGAGAAAACAAGGGGGAAAGGCCAGATACGCAGTATTTT.

The chain recombines TRBV2 with TRBJ2-2; the D gene is possibly TRBD1 (6 bases). The germline gives CDR1 SNHLY, CDR2 FYNNEI. The CDR3 totals 15 residues. Trimming pared 8 bases from V and 2 bases from J, leaving 15 bases between. The CDR3 sequence: CASGLQGLNTGELFF. The CDR3 DNA follows: TGTGCCAGCGGTCTTCAGGGGTTAAACACCGGGGAGCTGTTTTTT.

This clonotype has more than one count but fewer than ten. The chain recombines TRBV27 with TRBJ1-6; the D is unclear. This CDR3 is 14 amino acids long. V lost 3 bases to trimming and J lost 7 bases, with 10 bases between them. The germline V gene encodes CDR1 MNHEY and CDR2 SMNVEV (reference sequence). CDR3 region: CASSLGQRNSPLHF. CDR3 sequence (DNA): TGTGCCAGCAGTTTGGGTCAGAGAAATTCACCCCTCCACTTT.